The clone carrying this T cell receptor (beta chain) has just one count. The data originate from a study of blood T cell repertoires in COVID-19. Study information: The samples span acute and convalescent COVID-19 from the United States, Italy and Spain. Nucleic acid was either cDNA or gDNA, and it came from T cells, B-cell-depleted T cells, or PBMCs.

V trimming: 0 bases; J trimming: 5 bases; junction bases outside the gene matches: 7. Germline CDR1 is MGHRA and CDR2 is YSYEKL. The CDR3 spans 17 residues. Source study methods: Counts of nucleated cells, estimated from reference gene primer amplification, were obtained. Only in-frame clones appear in the TCRdb table, and some are missing; sequencing was by immunoSEQ multiplex PCR. For V, J and clone size, that table is used; D and trimming come from the DNA. The data show 18,000 or so clones, roughly 84% seen once. This receptor was obtained from a human donor with active COVID-19. The donor label of this sample is uncertain. Input material: peripheral blood. This chain joins TRBV4-1 and TRBJ2-7; the match to TRBD2 covers 13 bases. CDR3 sequence reads: CASSQDPGTSGTHEQYF. The CDR3 bases are TGCGCCAGCAGCCAAGATCCGGGGACTAGCGGGACCCACGAGCAGTACTTC.